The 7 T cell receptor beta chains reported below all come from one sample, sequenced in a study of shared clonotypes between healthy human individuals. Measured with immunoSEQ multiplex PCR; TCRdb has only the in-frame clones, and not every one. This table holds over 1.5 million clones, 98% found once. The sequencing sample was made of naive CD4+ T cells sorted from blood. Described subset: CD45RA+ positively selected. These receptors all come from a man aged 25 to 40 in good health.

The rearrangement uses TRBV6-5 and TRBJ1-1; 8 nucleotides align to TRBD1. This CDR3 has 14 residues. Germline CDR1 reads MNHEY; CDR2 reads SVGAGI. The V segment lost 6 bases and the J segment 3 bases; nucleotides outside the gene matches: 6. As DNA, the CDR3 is TGTGCCAGCAGGCGGGACAGGACTTACACTGAAGCTTTCTTT. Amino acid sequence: CASRRDRTYTEAFF.

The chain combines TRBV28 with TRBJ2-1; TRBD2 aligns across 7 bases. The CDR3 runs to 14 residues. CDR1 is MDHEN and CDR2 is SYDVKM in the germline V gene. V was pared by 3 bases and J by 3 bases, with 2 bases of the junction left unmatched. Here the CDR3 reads CASSLSGIYNEQFF. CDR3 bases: TGTGCCAGCAGTTTGAGCGGGATCTACAATGAGCAGTTCTTC.

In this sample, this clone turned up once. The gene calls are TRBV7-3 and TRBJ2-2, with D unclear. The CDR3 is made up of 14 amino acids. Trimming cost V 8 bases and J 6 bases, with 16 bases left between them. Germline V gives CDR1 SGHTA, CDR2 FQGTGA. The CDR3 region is CASGVLAGSGELFF. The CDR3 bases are TGTGCCAGCGGGGTACTGGCAGGATCCGGGGAGCTGTTTTTT.

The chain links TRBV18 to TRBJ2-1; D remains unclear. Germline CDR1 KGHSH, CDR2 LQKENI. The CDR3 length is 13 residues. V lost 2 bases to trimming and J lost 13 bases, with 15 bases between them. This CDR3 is CASSPSGTSPQFF. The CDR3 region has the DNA TGTGCCAGCTCACCATCTGGAACCTCTCCCCAGTTCTTC.

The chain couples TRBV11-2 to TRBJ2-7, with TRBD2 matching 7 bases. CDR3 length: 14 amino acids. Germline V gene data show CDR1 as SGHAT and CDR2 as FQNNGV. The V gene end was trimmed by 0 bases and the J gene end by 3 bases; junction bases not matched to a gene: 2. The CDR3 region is CASSLEGEGYEQYF. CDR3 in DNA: TGTGCCAGCAGCTTAGAGGGGGAGGGCTACGAGCAGTACTTC. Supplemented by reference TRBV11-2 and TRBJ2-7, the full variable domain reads EAGVAQSPRYKIIEKRQSVAFWCNPISGHATLYWYQQILGQGPKLLIQFQNNGVVDDSQLPKDRFSAERLKGVDSTLKIQPAKLEDSAVYLCASSLEGEGYEQYFGPGTRLTVT.

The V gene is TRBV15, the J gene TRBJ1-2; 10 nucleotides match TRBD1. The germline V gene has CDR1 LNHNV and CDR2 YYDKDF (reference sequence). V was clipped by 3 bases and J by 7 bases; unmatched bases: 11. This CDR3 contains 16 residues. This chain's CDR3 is CATSSPTGTGAGGYTF. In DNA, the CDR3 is TGTGCCACCAGCAGCCCTACCGGGACAGGGGCCGGTGGCTACACCTTC.

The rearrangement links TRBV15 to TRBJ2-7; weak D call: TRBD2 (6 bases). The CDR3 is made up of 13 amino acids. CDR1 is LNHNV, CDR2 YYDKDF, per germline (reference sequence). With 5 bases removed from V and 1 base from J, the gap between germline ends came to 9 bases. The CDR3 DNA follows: TGTGCCACCAGCGGACTAAGTTCCTACGAGCAGTACTTC. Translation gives CATSGLSSYEQYF.